This TCR beta chain was profiled in a study of T cells in Graves' hyperthyroidism and ophthalmopathy. Looking at the study overall: Any treatment followed the collection of peripheral blood at initial diagnosis. Study findings and constraints: Median prediction lead before ophthalmopathy onset was 5 to 7 months with the model.

About this clonotype: Its antigen is as yet unknown.

The ends were cut back, 0 bases at V and 6 bases at J, with 9 bases in the middle. The CDR3 spans 13 residues. Germline CDR1 is MNHEY and CDR2 is SVGAGI. From RNA transcripts, TCR beta CDR3 regions were amplified. HTBI primers drove first-round RT-PCR of the TCR CDR3. MiXCR, applied by TCRdb to the multiplex PCR reads, yields one record per CDR3 protein. The sample holds nearly 750,000 distinct CDR3 sequences, about a third seen once. This clonotype was sampled from a woman between 35 and 50 years old with Graves' hyperthyroidism. V usage is TRBV6-5 and J usage is TRBJ2-7, with no clear D. Sequencing was done on a sample of blood. The CDR3 here is CASSYSSYREQYF. The DNA for the CDR3 is TGTGCCAGCAGTTACTCTTCATATCGCGAGCAGTACTTC.